Shown below are 14 T cell receptor beta chains from a single sample sequenced in a study of blood T cell repertoires in COVID-19. Sequencing was performed with immunoSEQ multiplex PCR; in TCRdb, only in-frame clones are kept and a portion is missing. The table records 310,000 or so clones, 75% to 95% of them present only once. Sample: PBMCs or T cells enriched from blood (not recorded which). The receptor set was obtained from a woman in her thirties who had recovered from COVID-19.

The chain has TRBV9 and TRBJ2-7, with D possibly being TRBD2 (6 bases). The germline V gene has CDR1 SGDLS and CDR2 YYNGEE. V shed 1 base and J shed 6 bases, with 17 bases lying between them. The CDR3 extends over 15 amino acids. CDR3 DNA sequence: TGTGCCAGCAGCGTATCGGGGACGGGAGCCGCCGAGCAGTACTTC. Translating it yields CASSVSGTGAAEQYF.

The chain employs TRBV7-3 and TRBJ2-1, with 12 nucleotides matching TRBD2. The CDR3 sequence is 16 residues long. Per germline, CDR1 SGHTA and CDR2 FQGTGA. V trimming: 5 bases; J trimming: 6 bases; junction bases outside the gene matches: 8. The CDR3 here is CASSPPGLAGINEQFF. The DNA for the CDR3 is TGTGCCAGCAGCCCGCCGGGACTAGCGGGCATCAATGAGCAGTTCTTC.

The rearrangement joins TRBV10-2 to TRBJ2-7; possibly TRBD2 for D (6 bases). V dropped 6 bases and J dropped 2 bases, with 11 bases sitting between them. This CDR3 is 13 amino acids long. The germline V gene has CDR1 WSHSY and CDR2 SAAADI. Here the CDR3 reads CASRIAATYEQYF. As DNA, the CDR3 is TGCGCCAGCAGAATAGCGGCGACCTACGAGCAGTACTTC.

The V call is TRBV27, the J call TRBJ2-3; TRBD2 might be the D (5 bases). Trimming took off 3 bases at V and 2 bases at J, with 9 bases between the two ends. From germline, CDR1 is MNHEY and CDR2 SMNVEV (reference sequence). The CDR3 totals 14 residues. CDR3 in DNA: TGTGCCAGCAGTTTTGACCTAGCCACAGATACGCAGTATTTT. It yields the protein CASSFDLATDTQYF.

The chain has TRBV9 and TRBJ2-7, with D perhaps matching TRBD2 (6 bases). From germline, CDR1 is SGDLS and CDR2 YYNGEE. The CDR3 sequence is 14 residues long. Trimming shortened V by 2 bases and J by 4 bases, and 13 bases separated the two germline ends. CDR3: CASSVGSGLYEQYF. CDR3 bases: TGTGCCAGCAGCGTTGGTAGCGGCCTATACGAGCAGTACTTC.

The chain joins TRBV29-1 to TRBJ1-2; perhaps TRBD1 as D (5 bases). Trimming cost V 3 bases and J 4 bases, with 12 bases left between them. This CDR3 has 13 amino acids. The germline CDR1 and CDR2 sequences are SQVTM and ANQGSEA. The CDR3 loop is CSVDRQISYGYTF. As DNA, the CDR3 is TGCAGCGTTGATCGACAGATATCCTATGGCTACACCTTC.

The chain recombines TRBV10-3 with TRBJ1-1, with a tentative D call TRBD1 (5 bases). This CDR3 has 15 amino acids. Germline V gives CDR1 ENHRY, CDR2 SYGVKD. Trimming removed 3 bases from V and 0 bases from J, with 11 bases in between. This CDR3 reads CAISDWGGVNTEAFF. As DNA, the CDR3 is TGTGCCATCAGTGACTGGGGGGGAGTGAACACTGAAGCTTTCTTT.

The chain has TRBV28 and TRBJ1-1, with unresolved D. The CDR3 sequence is 12 residues long. V was cut by 9 bases and J by 1 base, with 9 bases left in between. CDR1 and CDR2 (germline): MDHEN, SYDVKM. The CDR3 DNA reads TGTGCCAGTCGCGGCAGGAACACTGAAGCTTTCTTT. Translating it yields CASRGRNTEAFF.

Concerning this clone: Other DNA sequences from this sample encode an identical CDR3 as well. The chain employs TRBV7-2 and TRBJ2-2, with 8 nucleotides matching TRBD2. Germline trimming cut 1 base from V and 5 bases from J; bases unmatched to any gene: 6. The CDR3 runs to 16 residues. Germline loops: CDR1 SGHTA, CDR2 FQGNSA. DNA for the CDR3: TGTGCCAGCAGCTTAGGAAGCGGGAGTGGGACCGGGGAGCTGTTTTTT. This sequence encodes CASSLGSGSGTGELFF.

The chain carries TRBV2 and TRBJ2-2; D remains unclear. The V gene lost 3 bases and the J gene lost 4 bases, with 12 bases spanning the gap. CDR1 is SNHLY, CDR2 FYNNEI, per germline. The CDR3 consists of 15 residues. CDR3 sequence: CASSDRFWSTGELFF. Written as DNA, the CDR3 is TGTGCCAGCAGTGATCGGTTTTGGAGCACCGGGGAGCTGTTTTTT. The whole variable domain, remainder taken from reference TRBV2 and TRBJ2-2, is EPEVTQTPSHQVTQMGQEVILRCVPISNHLYFYWYRQILGQKVEFLVSFYNNEISEKSEIFDDQFSVERPDGSNFTLKIRSTKLEDSAMYFCASSDRFWSTGELFFGEGSRLTVL.

The chain recombines TRBV4-1 with TRBJ1-4; D gene uncertain. Germline assignment: CDR1 MGHRA and CDR2 YSYEKL. V lost 4 bases, J lost 8 bases, and 17 bases lay in between. This CDR3 region has 15 residues. This chain's CDR3 is CASSPWADPGEKLFF. The CDR3 DNA sequence: TGCGCCAGCAGCCCATGGGCTGATCCAGGAGAAAAACTGTTTTTT.

The rearrangement joins TRBV24-1 to TRBJ2-1, with D possibly matching TRBD1 (6 bases). V was cut by 1 base and J by 9 bases, with 12 bases left in between. This CDR3 is 14 amino acids long. CDR1 KGHDR and CDR2 SFDVKD come from the germline V gene. CDR3 DNA sequence: TGTGCCACCAGTGATTTAGGGGTGGGGGCTGAGCAGTTCTTC. Protein: CATSDLGVGAEQFF.

V and J are TRBV30 and TRBJ1-5; D may be TRBD1 (5 bases). The V end lost 5 bases, the J end lost 3 bases, and 11 bases lay between the germline ends. In germline, CDR1 is GTSNPN, CDR2 SVGIG (reference sequence). The CDR3 has 13 residues. CDR3 sequence reads: CAWADRLNQPQHF. CDR3 nucleotide sequence: TGTGCCTGGGCCGACAGACTCAATCAGCCCCAGCATTTT.

The chain couples TRBV30 to TRBJ2-7; D unclear. Germline assignment: CDR1 GTSNPN and CDR2 SVGIG (reference sequence). Trimming removed 0 bases from V and 2 bases from J, with 2 bases in between. The CDR3 length is 11 residues. CDR3 sequence (DNA): TGTGCCTGGAGTGTCACCTACGAGCAGTACTTC. Translated, it gives CAWSVTYEQYF.